The 32 T cell receptor beta chains reported below all come from one sample, sequenced in a study of molecular identifiers for immune sequencing clone quantification (dated by TCRdb to 2016 to 2018). Library generation was performed with PCR. Instrument used: Illumina HiSeq 4000. Using fastp trimming at Q25 and MiXCR clonotype assembly, TCRdb reanalyzed the public sequencing data and kept in-frame beta chains. Every CDR3 protein is listed once, alongside the most common genes and DNA of its rows. A total of 490,000 or so distinct CDR3 sequences appear in this sample, 20% to 25% of them only once. The ten biggest clones cover about 0.78% of the sample. The sequencing input was naive CD8+ T cells from blood, with Jurkat cell RNA spiked in. The cell subset or site label, read with the paper, signifies: FACS-sorted CD8+CD4-CCR7+CD45RA+ naive T cells. The source is a human donor in good health. Some libraries in this study had Jurkat cell RNA spiked in.

Of note for this clonotype: Mismatch with germline at one junction end may stem from a read error. This rearrangement joins TRBV14 to TRBJ2-7; D possibly uses TRBD1 or TRBD2 (5 bases each). CDR1 SGHDN and CDR2 FVKESK come from the germline V gene. The CDR3 runs 17 residues. The CDR3: CACSFSGYGTPTYEQYF. In DNA form, the CDR3 reads TGTGCCTGCAGTTTTTCCGGGTATGGGACGCCGACCTACGAGCAGTACTTC.

The chain couples TRBV6-5 to TRBJ1-5, with D perhaps TRBD1 (5 bases). The CDR3 sequence is 17 residues long. The V gene's germline CDR1 is MNHEY and CDR2 SVGAGI. The V end was cut by 0 bases, the J end by 1 base, with 13 bases between. CDR3: CASSYSIRGESNQPQHF. The CDR3 coding sequence is TGTGCCAGCAGTTACTCGATTAGAGGGGAGAGCAATCAGCCCCAGCATTTT.

This clonotype was picked up a small number of times. This rearrangement joins TRBV24-1 to TRBJ1-5; TRBD1 is a possible D gene (6 bases). This CDR3 spans 13 amino acids. Germline CDR1 reads KGHDR; CDR2 reads SFDVKD. Trimming shortened V by 3 bases and J by 7 bases, and 9 bases separated the two germline ends. CDR3: CATSDPQGQPQHF. The CDR3 DNA is TGTGCCACCAGTGATCCACAGGGACAGCCCCAGCATTTT.

The chain joins TRBV2 to TRBJ1-1; D gene uncertain. V was trimmed by 6 bases and J by 1 base, leaving 15 bases between them. Germline V lookup: CDR1 SNHLY, CDR2 FYNNEI. The CDR3 has 15 amino acids. The DNA of the CDR3 is TGTGCCAGCAGAATTAGCGTGAACGGGAACACTGAAGCTTTCTTT. This translates into CASRISVNGNTEAFF.

For this clonotype: A much larger clone differs from this one at a single base, so this may be a read error. The chain combines TRBV12-3 or TRBV12-4 with TRBJ1-2, with TRBD1 matching over 7 bases. V lost 6 bases, J lost 6 bases, and 10 bases stayed unmatched. The CDR3 loop spans 14 amino acids. CDR3 protein: CASSWTGPNHGYTF. The CDR3 nucleotides read TGTGCCAGCAGCTGGACAGGCCCCAACCATGGCTACACCTTC.

Only a few counts were recorded for this clonotype. The V and J genes are TRBV4-1 and TRBJ2-7; no reliable D call. The V and J ends lost 0 bases and 2 bases respectively, with 14 bases between them. The CDR3 has 16 amino acids. Germline CDR1 is MGHRA and CDR2 is YSYEKL. The CDR3 loop reads CASSQDESTPTYEQYF. Here the CDR3 DNA reads TGCGCCAGCAGCCAAGATGAATCGACACCAACCTACGAGCAGTACTTC.

This clonotype was recorded at least ten times. This rearrangement joins TRBV7-2 to TRBJ2-1; 8 nucleotides agree with TRBD2. Trimming at V came to 6 bases and at J to 0 bases, leaving 10 bases not matched to a gene. CDR3 size: 17 residues. Germline CDR1 is SGHTA and CDR2 is FQGNSA. The CDR3 sequence is CASSIPLSGSSYNEQFF. The DNA of the CDR3 is TGTGCCAGCAGTATCCCCTTGAGCGGGAGCTCCTACAATGAGCAGTTCTTC.

The rearrangement links TRBV15 to TRBJ2-1; TRBD1 matches 11 bases. Germline V gives CDR1 LNHNV, CDR2 YYDKDF (reference sequence). The CDR3 runs 15 residues. After removal of 6 bases from V and 7 bases from J, the junction contained 8 bases not matched to a gene. The CDR3 loop is CATRVDRGLTNEQFF. The CDR3 DNA reads as TGTGCCACCAGGGTGGACAGGGGGCTCACGAATGAGCAGTTCTTC.

This clonotype was seen many times. The J gene is TRBJ2-2, the V gene TRBV14, with 10 bases identical to TRBD2. Germline CDR1 is SGHDN and CDR2 is FVKESK. V lost 0 bases, J lost 7 bases, and 8 bases stayed unmatched. The CDR3 covers 17 residues. CDR3 in DNA: TGTGCCAGCAGCCAAGATTCTCTCCTAGCGGGAGACGGGGAGCTGTTTTTT. It yields the protein CASSQDSLLAGDGELFF.

This clonotype was counted only a few times. V usage is TRBV28 and J usage is TRBJ2-7; TRBD1 might be the D (8 bases). The CDR3 has 18 amino acids. With 3 bases removed from V and 5 bases from J, the gap between germline ends came to 26 bases. CDR1 and CDR2 from the germline V gene are MDHEN and SYDVKM. The CDR3 nucleotides read TGTGCCAGCAGTTTCAGGGGGCGGGTAGCGGGTGCGTCCCACGAGCAGTACTTC. This codes for CASSFRGRVAGASHEQYF.

The chain links TRBV5-8 to TRBJ2-3, with 9 bases that match TRBD1. The CDR3 has 15 residues. With 4 bases clipped from V and 0 bases from J, the junction kept 3 bases outside the gene matches. Germline CDR1 and CDR2: SGHTS and YDEGEE. CDR3 region: CASSQQGASTDTQYF. The CDR3 nucleotides are TGTGCCAGCAGCCAACAGGGGGCTAGCACAGATACGCAGTATTTT. The variable domain in full, with the rest retrieved from reference TRBV5-8 and TRBJ2-3, is EAGVTQSPTHLIKTRGQQATLRCSPISGHTSVYWYQQALGLGLQFLLWYDEGEERNRGNFPPRFSGRQFPNYSSELNVNALELEDSALYLCASSQQGASTDTQYFGPGTRLTVL.

The sample holds many counts of this clonotype. The chain carries TRBV28 and TRBJ1-1, with 10 bases lining up with TRBD1. Looked up from germline, CDR1 is MDHEN and CDR2 is SYDVKM. Unmatched junction bases numbered 7, after V lost 3 bases and J lost 0 bases. This CDR3 region has 17 residues. Written as DNA, the CDR3 is TGTGCCAGCAGTTTCTTCGGGACAGGGGTCTTGAACACTGAAGCTTTCTTT. The encoded protein is CASSFFGTGVLNTEAFF.

The J gene is TRBJ2-7, the V gene TRBV9, with 7 nucleotides matching TRBD1. In germline, CDR1 is SGDLS, CDR2 YYNGEE. Trimming removed 4 bases from V and 2 bases from J; junction bases left unmatched: 9. This CDR3 spans 15 amino acids. This CDR3 is CASSPSGTVAYEQYF. DNA of the CDR3: TGTGCCAGCAGCCCCTCAGGGACAGTAGCCTACGAGCAGTACTTC.

This clonotype was seen a few times. One end of the junction varies from germline; a read error may be responsible. The genes are TRBV7-6 and TRBJ2-5; D gene uncertain. Germline CDR1 is SGHVS and CDR2 is FNYEAQ. The CDR3 loop spans 15 amino acids. CDR3 DNA: TGTGCCGGCAGCTTAGTTTGGGCGCCGAATGAGACCCAGTACTTC. It yields the protein CAGSLVWAPNETQYF.

A few counts support this clonotype. The rearrangement links TRBV7-9 to TRBJ1-6; TRBD1 might be the D (5 bases). CDR3 size: 13 residues. V lost 1 base, J lost 14 bases, and 12 bases lay in between. Germline CDR1 is SEHNR and CDR2 is FQNEAQ (reference sequence). CDR3 sequence: CASSLGQQEALHF. DNA of the CDR3: TGTGCCAGCAGCTTAGGACAGCAGGAGGCCCTCCACTTT. Supplemented by reference TRBV7-9 and TRBJ1-6, the full variable domain reads DTGVSQNPRHKITKRGQNVTFRCDPISEHNRLYWYRQTLGQGPEFLTYFQNEAQLEKSRLLSDRFSAERPKGSFSTLEIQRTEQGDSAMYLCASSLGQQEALHFGNGTRLTVT.

This clonotype was seen more than once but under ten times. V usage is TRBV4-1 and J usage is TRBJ1-1; possibly TRBD1 for D (5 bases). This CDR3 is built from 15 residues. V lost 0 bases and J 3 bases, leaving 11 bases between the germline ends. Germline V lookup: CDR1 MGHRA, CDR2 YSYEKL. CDR3 sequence: CASSQDWGGDTEAFF. As DNA, the CDR3 is TGCGCCAGCAGCCAAGATTGGGGGGGAGACACTGAAGCTTTCTTT.

V is TRBV3-1 and J is TRBJ2-2, with 7 bases lining up with TRBD2. The V segment lost 2 bases and the J segment 4 bases; nucleotides outside the gene matches: 1. The CDR3 runs to 14 residues. Germline V CDR1 and CDR2: LGHDT, YNNKEL (reference sequence). The CDR3 bases are TGTGCCAGCAGCCAAAGGACTAGCACCGGGGAGCTGTTTTTT. Residues: CASSQRTSTGELFF.

This clonotype has more than one count but fewer than ten. The chain uses TRBV10-3 and TRBJ2-3, with D perhaps TRBD1 (6 bases). The V end was cut by 0 bases, the J end by 5 bases, with 15 bases between. The CDR3 sequence is 16 residues long. Per the germline V gene, CDR1 is ENHRY and CDR2 is SYGVKD. CDR3 residues: CAISESLTGAGDTQYF. Here the CDR3 DNA reads TGTGCCATCAGTGAGTCGTTGACAGGCGCGGGAGATACGCAGTATTTT.

Note on this clonotype: At one end, the junction sequence differs from germline, possibly due to a read error. The chain joins TRBV5-6 to TRBJ1-5, with D uncertain. Per the germline V gene, CDR1 is SGHDT and CDR2 is YYEEEE. The CDR3 has 14 residues. The CDR3 reads CASGLEGLNQPQHF. The CDR3 coding sequence is TGTGCCAGCGGCTTGGAAGGCCTCAATCAGCCCCAGCATTTT.

The rearrangement joins TRBV11-2 to TRBJ2-5; TRBD2 matches at 9 bases. Germline V gene lookup returns CDR1 SGHAT and CDR2 FQNNGV. The CDR3 totals 15 residues. Losses at the gene ends were 8 bases for V and 5 bases for J; bases not matched to a gene: 12. The CDR3 here is CASLPAGGPWETQYF. The CDR3 DNA reads TGTGCCAGCCTCCCCGCGGGAGGGCCATGGGAGACCCAGTACTTC.

This clonotype came up a few times. This rearrangement joins TRBV20-1 to TRBJ2-7, with a possible D match to TRBD1 (6 bases). This CDR3 spans 15 amino acids. Germline lookup yields CDR1 DFQATT and CDR2 SNEGSKA (reference sequence). The ends were cut back, 0 bases at V and 6 bases at J, with 18 bases in the middle. DNA for the CDR3: TGCAGTGCTAGAGACCCGGGACACACGGGGTTCGAGCAGTACTTC. It encodes CSARDPGHTGFEQYF.

The chain uses TRBV28 and TRBJ1-1; the D gene is possibly TRBD1 (5 bases). The CDR3 contains 14 residues. The V end was cut by 3 bases, the J end by 6 bases, with 14 bases between. Germline loops: CDR1 MDHEN, CDR2 SYDVKM. CDR3 DNA sequence: TGTGCCAGCAGTTTGGCAGGGCGTACATCTGAAGCTTTCTTT. This gives the protein CASSLAGRTSEAFF.

About this clonotype: A much more abundant neighbour one base away suggests this may be a read error. The chain recombines TRBV27 with TRBJ2-3; 7 nucleotides align to TRBD2. The CDR3 has 16 residues. Germline loops: CDR1 MNHEY, CDR2 SMNVEV (reference sequence). The trim removed 2 bases at V and 4 bases at J, leaving 9 bases unmatched. The CDR3 spells CASSLGRRGGADTQYF. CDR3 sequence (DNA): TGTGCCAGCAGTTTAGGCAGAAGGGGAGGGGCAGATACGCAGTATTTT.

This clonotype was seen many times. V and J are TRBV5-1 and TRBJ2-7; D possibly corresponds to TRBD1 (6 bases). Germline assignment: CDR1 SGHRS and CDR2 YFSETQ. The V end was cut by 1 base, the J end by 0 bases, with 17 bases between. The CDR3 is 17 residues long. The CDR3 DNA sequence: TGCGCCAGCAGCTTGTGGTCAGGACAGCTTAACTCCTACGAGCAGTACTTC. Protein sequence: CASSLWSGQLNSYEQYF. Using reference TRBV5-1 and TRBJ2-7 for the parts outside the CDR3, the full variable domain is KAGVTQTPRYLIKTRGQQVTLSCSPISGHRSVSWYQQTPGQGLQFLFEYFSETQRNKGNFPGRFSGRQFSNSRSEMNVSTLELGDSALYLCASSLWSGQLNSYEQYFGPGTRLTVT.

The genes are TRBV15 and TRBJ2-7, with a tentative D call TRBD2 (6 bases). The CDR3 length is 16 residues. Per the germline V gene, CDR1 is LNHNV and CDR2 is YYDKDF (reference sequence). V was cut by 0 bases and J by 2 bases, with 14 bases left in between. DNA for the CDR3: TGTGCCACCAGCAGAGATCGTGGCAGGACTACCTACGAGCAGTACTTC. Protein product: CATSRDRGRTTYEQYF.

This clonotype was seen a handful of times. The V gene is TRBV6-2 or TRBV6-3, the J gene TRBJ1-5; 7 bases line up with TRBD1. The germline gives CDR1 MNHEY, CDR2 SVGEGT. The junction had 6 bases not matched to a gene; V was cut back by 5 bases and J by 2 bases. CDR3 size: 15 residues. Here the CDR3 reads CASSERGLGNQPQHF. CDR3 coding DNA: TGTGCCAGCAGTGAAAGGGGGCTGGGCAATCAGCCCCAGCATTTT.

Points on this clonotype: This clone may be a read error of a much larger clone one base away. The V and J genes are TRBV20-1 and TRBJ1-3; D call uncertain. Germline values: CDR1 DFQATT, CDR2 SNEGSKA (reference sequence). The CDR3 is 13 residues long. DNA for the CDR3: TGCAGTGCTAGTAGCCGGACTGGAAGCACCATATATTTT. Amino acid sequence: CSASSRTGSTIYF.

The chain carries TRBV20-1 and TRBJ1-5; no firm D call. The CDR3 is 15 amino acids. Germline-derived CDR1 and CDR2 are DFQATT and SNEGSKA (reference sequence). Trimming took 5 bases from V and 0 from J, leaving 14 bases between them. The CDR3 loop is CSARSLGNSNQPQHF. The CDR3, as DNA: TGCAGTGCTCGTTCGCTCGGAAATAGCAATCAGCCCCAGCATTTT.

This clonotype was picked up a small number of times. V gene TRBV28 combines with J gene TRBJ1-5; D gene uncertain. V was cut by 5 bases and J by 5 bases, with 10 bases left in between. Germline loops: CDR1 MDHEN, CDR2 SYDVKM. The CDR3 is 13 amino acids. CDR3 sequence reads: CASSTARHQPQHF. The DNA for the CDR3 is TGTGCCAGCAGTACCGCCCGCCATCAGCCCCAGCATTTT.

The chain is built from TRBV18 and TRBJ2-5; D is possibly TRBD1 or TRBD2 (6 bases each). This CDR3 has 17 residues. Germline lookup yields CDR1 KGHSH and CDR2 LQKENI. V was cut by 3 bases and J by 5 bases, with 22 bases left in between. In DNA form, the CDR3 reads TGTGCCAGCTCACCCTCGCGGGACACTCTAACGGGGGAGACCCAGTACTTC. This codes for CASSPSRDTLTGETQYF.

This clonotype was recorded many times. The rearrangement links TRBV4-3 to TRBJ2-5; D not certain. The CDR3 extends over 13 amino acids. The V gene's germline CDR1 is LGHNA and CDR2 YSLEER. The ends were cut back, 2 bases at V and 5 bases at J, with 9 bases in the middle. Written as DNA, the CDR3 is TGCGCCAGCAGCCAAAGCAGACGTGAGACCCAGTACTTC. Amino acids: CASSQSRRETQYF.

This clonotype has just a few counts. CDR3 in DNA: TGCAGTGGGACCCAAAGGGGCACCCTATCCTACGAGCAGTACTTC. This encodes CSGTQRGTLSYEQYF. This rearrangement joins TRBV20-1 to TRBJ2-7; D possibly corresponds to TRBD1 (5 bases). There are 15 residues in the CDR3. Trimming removed 7 bases at V and 1 base at J, with 20 bases between. CDR1 and CDR2 from the germline V gene are DFQATT and SNEGSKA (reference sequence).